This T cell receptor (beta chain) is drawn from a study of OX40 agonist ivuxolimab in advanced cancers. This table comes from immunoSEQ multiplex PCR, and its TCRdb copy is limited to in-frame clones, with some not included. The sample lists about 54,000 clones; 80% to 95% were seen once. Germline lookup yields CDR1 SGHDT and CDR2 YYEEEE. This CDR3 comprises 14 residues. V was clipped by 7 bases and J by 5 bases; unmatched bases: 9. The sample here was CD4+ or CD8+ T cells sorted from blood, taken in a trial of the OX40 agonist ivuxolimab. This sequence was found in an adult with an advanced solid tumor such as melanoma, head and neck, liver or kidney cancer. The chain is built from TRBV5-6 and TRBJ2-1, with 7 positions matching TRBD1. CDR3 amino acids: CASRQGGPNNEQFF. The CDR3 DNA is TGTGCCAGCCGACAGGGCGGTCCAAACAATGAGCAGTTCTTC.